Listed below are T cell receptor beta chains from one sample, sequenced in a study of T cell repertoires in cytomegalovirus infection. MiXCR was run by TCRdb on the reads, yielding one entry per CDR3 protein. The sample lists 170,000 or so distinct CDR3 sequences; approximately 15% were seen once. Sample: PBMCs. The receptors derive from a human donor in good health (CMV status not recorded). Some clones in this sample may be carry-over from other donors' samples. The CDR3 runs from the conserved cysteine through the conserved F or W. A D gene is named only where the DNA matches it firmly. The size entry is marked missing in some rows and otherwise reads once, few, many or a size class.

>many|TRBV7-2|TRBJ1-3|.
TGTGCCAGCAGCAGGACAGCCAACTCTGGAAACACCATATATTTT
CASSRTANSGNTIYF
>.|TRBV2|TRBJ2-3|.
TGTGCCAGCACCGAAAGCTCAGATACGCAGTATTTT
CASTESSDTQYF
>many|TRBV7-2|TRBJ1-5|TRBD1
TGTGCCAGCAGCCAGACAGGGGGGGAGCCCCAGCATTTT
CASSQTGGEPQHF
>many|TRBV28|TRBJ1-2|TRBD1
TGTGCCAGCAGTTGGGACAGCCGGAACTATGGCTACACCTTC
CASSWDSRNYGYTF
>.|TRBV12-3/TRBV12-4|TRBJ1-4|.
TGTGCCAGCAGCTTTGGATGGACCACAACTAATGAAAAACTGTTTTTT
CASSFGWTTTNEKLFF
>few|TRBV3-1|TRBJ1-2|.
TGTGCCAGCAGCCAAGGCTCGACAGGAGCTAACTATGGCTACACCTTC
CASSQGSTGANYGYTF
>many|TRBV29-1|TRBJ2-6|.
TGCAGCGTTGGGGTTCGGAGCTCTGGGGCCAACGTCCTGACTTTC
CSVGVRSSGANVLTF
>.|TRBV19|TRBJ2-1|.
TGTGCCAGTAGTCTCATGAATGAGCAGTTCTTC
CASSLMNEQFF
>many|TRBV12-3/TRBV12-4|TRBJ2-3|.
TGTGCCAGCAGTTCCCCGGGACACAAAGATACGCAGTATTTT
CASSSPGHKDTQYF
>few|TRBV29-1|TRBJ1-1|.
TGCAGCGTTTCTAGAGGCACTGAAGCTTTCTTT
CSVSRGTEAFF
>many|TRBV27|TRBJ2-7|TRBD2
TGTGCCAGCAGTTCCCCAAGGGGGCAGGCTAGCGGGAGACCCGCGACGACTTACGAGCAGTACTTC
CASSSPRGQASGRPATTYEQYF
>many|TRBV6-2/TRBV6-3|TRBJ2-2|.
TGTGCCAGCAGGCACCGGGACCTACTGAACACCGGGGAGCTGTTTTTT
CASRHRDLLNTGELFF
>.|TRBV20-1|TRBJ1-2|.
TGCAGTGCCCCGCAGGAATCTCGTCTTAACTATGGCTACACCTTC
CSAPQESRLNYGYTF
>few|TRBV20-1|TRBJ1-2|.
TGCAGTGCTAGAGAAGAAAGAGGGATTCGTGGCTACACCTTC
CSAREERGIRGYTF
>.|TRBV6-1|TRBJ2-7|.
TGTGCCAGCAGTGTTGGTAGCGGCTCCTACGAGCAGTACTTC
CASSVGSGSYEQYF
>.|TRBV27|TRBJ2-1|.
TGTGCCAGCACCTCAGGACTATCCGGAGAGGGTGAGCAGTTCTTC
CASTSGLSGEGEQFF
>many|TRBV7-8|TRBJ1-4|.
TGTGCCAGCAGCTTACAGACCCAACGCCGGACGGCCGTTAATGAAAAACTGTTTTTT
CASSLQTQRRTAVNEKLFF
>.|TRBV27|TRBJ1-6|TRBD1
TGTGCCAGCAGTTTCCAGGGACAGGGGGAGGCTAATTCACCCCTCCACTTT
CASSFQGQGEANSPLHF
>.|TRBV6-2/TRBV6-3|TRBJ2-5|.
TGTGCCAGCACCCCAAGGACTCCGTCCGGTGAGACCCAGTACTTC
CASTPRTPSGETQYF
>few|TRBV7-2|TRBJ1-1|TRBD1
TGTGCCAGCAGCAACCTGACAGGGGTGGTGAACACTGAAGCTTTCTTT
CASSNLTGVVNTEAFF
>many|TRBV6-2/TRBV6-3|TRBJ2-7|.
TGTGCCAGCAGTTACTCGGCGTACGAGCAGTACTTC
CASSYSAYEQYF
>few|TRBV12-3/TRBV12-4|TRBJ2-1|TRBD2
TGTGCCAGCAGTTTATGGCGGGAGGGCGATGAGCAGTTCTTC
CASSLWREGDEQFF
>few|TRBV7-9|TRBJ1-1|.
TGTGCCAGCTCCTCCGAGGGCACTGAAGCTTTCTTT
CASSSEGTEAFF
>many|TRBV7-3|TRBJ1-1|.
TGTGCCAGCAGCTTAAACTCTGTGGGGAGGGCTGAAGCTTTCTTT
CASSLNSVGRAEAFF
>.|TRBV11-2|TRBJ2-7|.
TGTGCCAGCAGCCCGAGGGAGGTCCTGAGGGAGCAGTACTTC
CASSPREVLREQYF
>.|TRBV29-1|TRBJ2-1|TRBD2
TGCAGCGTTGAACGGACTAGCGGGACCTACAATGAGCAGTTCTTC
CSVERTSGTYNEQFF
>.|TRBV5-1|TRBJ1-4|TRBD1
TGCGCCAGCAGCGAGGGACAGGTGAATGAAAAACTGTTTTTT
CASSEGQVNEKLFF
>.|TRBV29-1|TRBJ1-2|TRBD1
TGCAGCGTGGGACCGGACAGGGGGCCTGGCTACACCTTC
CSVGPDRGPGYTF
>.|TRBV6-2/TRBV6-3|TRBJ2-3|TRBD2
TGTGCCAGCAGTTACGACCGGACTAGCGGGGATGCAGATACGCAGTATTTT
CASSYDRTSGDADTQYF
>.|TRBV5-1|TRBJ2-3|TRBD1
TGCGCCAGCAGCTCAGGACAGGGGGGCACAGATACGCAGTATTTT
CASSSGQGGTDTQYF
>.|TRBV20-1|TRBJ1-5|.
TGCAGTGCTAGCGGGTACTTGGGCAATCAGCCCCAGCATTTT
CSASGYLGNQPQHF